Sequencing of this TCR beta chain was carried out in a study of T cells after yellow fever vaccination. Trimming pared 2 bases from V and 2 bases from J, leaving 3 bases between. Germline lookup yields CDR1 SGHRS and CDR2 YFSETQ. There are 12 residues in the CDR3. It was through 5'RACE template switching that TCR cDNA was made, with a universal primer site and UMIs added. TCRdb redid the calling of the 5' RACE reads with MiXCR, one entry per CDR3 protein. The data show 100,000 to 150,000 distinct CDR3 sequences, about 15% seen once. This clonotype was recorded at least ten times. Sequenced material: CD8+ T cells sorted from PBMCs, taken 5 days after the yellow fever booster vaccination. V gene TRBV5-1 combines with J gene TRBJ2-3; D gene uncertain. The clonotype originates from a man younger than 35 who received the YFV17D yellow fever vaccine. The CDR3 reads CASSFNTDTQYF. The CDR3 DNA reads TGCGCCAGCAGCTTTAACACAGATACGCAGTATTTT.